The 9 T cell receptor beta chains listed next were all sequenced from one sample in a study of blood T cell repertoires in COVID-19. Method: immunoSEQ multiplex PCR; TCRdb's copy keeps in-frame clones and lacks some. The sample contains about 320,000 clones, roughly nine tenths of which appear only once. The sequencing input was peripheral blood. The source is a woman aged 25 to 45 with COVID-19, enrolled during active disease.

The V and J genes are TRBV10-3 and TRBJ2-5; 10 positions agree with TRBD2. There are 17 residues in the CDR3. After removal of 2 bases from V and 4 bases from J, the junction contained 10 bases not matched to a gene. Per germline, CDR1 ENHRY and CDR2 SYGVKD. Here the CDR3 DNA reads TGTGCCATCAGTGAGGAACTAGCGGGGAAGTTGACAGAGACCCAGTACTTC. This gives the protein CAISEELAGKLTETQYF.

The chain is built from TRBV18 and TRBJ1-3, with D perhaps TRBD1 (5 bases). Trimming cost V 9 bases and J 4 bases, with 16 bases left between them. CDR3 length equals 14 residues. The germline V gene has CDR1 KGHSH and CDR2 LQKENI. The CDR3 DNA is TGTGCCAGTAACAGGCCCGCTTCAGGAAACACCATATATTTT. Translated: CASNRPASGNTIYF.

The chain has TRBV4-2 and TRBJ2-1, with D unresolved. Germline V gives CDR1 LGHNA, CDR2 YNFKEQ. The CDR3 is made up of 12 amino acids. V was pared by 1 base and J by 9 bases, with 7 bases between. CDR3 in DNA: TGTGCCAGCAGCCAAGGGTCGGGTGAGCAGTTCTTC. Its protein product is CASSQGSGEQFF.

Only one count was recorded for this clone. This chain connects TRBV11-2 to TRBJ1-1; TRBD1 agrees at 7 bases. J lost 0 bases, V lost 5 bases, and 6 bases had no gene match. This CDR3 has 15 amino acids. The germline V gene encodes CDR1 SGHAT and CDR2 FQNNGV. CDR3 nucleotide sequence: TGTGCCAGCAGCGCTCACAGGGGAATGAACACTGAAGCTTTCTTT. This codes for CASSAHRGMNTEAFF.

The chain has TRBV27 and TRBJ2-7; D is ambiguous. The CDR3 spans 13 residues. The germline V and J ends were trimmed by 3 bases and 2 bases, with 8 bases remaining between them. CDR1 and CDR2 (germline): MNHEY, SMNVEV (reference sequence). The CDR3: CASSFRTTYEQYF. The CDR3, as DNA: TGTGCCAGCAGTTTCCGTACTACCTACGAGCAGTACTTC.

This clone was found once. The rearrangement joins TRBV9 to TRBJ1-6; TRBD1 matches 8 bases. The CDR3 length is 15 residues. V lost 0 bases to trimming and J lost 6 bases; unmatched junction nucleotides: 2. In germline, CDR1 is SGDLS, CDR2 YYNGEE. CDR3 in amino acids: CASSVGTGRNSPLHF. CDR3 bases: TGTGCCAGCAGCGTAGGGACAGGGCGTAATTCACCCCTCCACTTT.

This clone was seen just once. This rearrangement joins TRBV14 to TRBJ2-7; 7 bases align to TRBD2. The CDR3 covers 14 residues. V dropped 1 base and J dropped 3; count of bases not matched to a gene: 3. Germline V gene data show CDR1 as SGHDN and CDR2 as FVKESK. The CDR3 region is CASSQGDYFYEQYF. As DNA, the CDR3 is TGTGCCAGCAGCCAAGGGGACTACTTCTACGAGCAGTACTTC.

V usage is TRBV5-1 and J usage is TRBJ2-5, with 7 bases fitting TRBD2. Germline CDR1 and CDR2: SGHRS and YFSETQ. This CDR3 has 14 residues. The V and J ends lost 0 bases and 2 bases, in that order; junction bases with no gene match: 1. CDR3 DNA sequence: TGCGCCAGCAGCTTGGCGGGGGGACAAGAGACCCAGTACTTC. This codes for CASSLAGGQETQYF.

The chain joins TRBV6-5 to TRBJ2-7, with a weak D call TRBD1 (6 bases). Trimming shortened V by 8 bases and J by 0 bases, and 11 bases separated the two germline ends. Germline V gene sequence: CDR1 MNHEY, CDR2 SVGAGI. The CDR3 length is 13 residues. CDR3 residues: CASRDTNSYEQYF. The CDR3 nucleotides read TGTGCCAGCCGGGACACCAACTCCTACGAGCAGTACTTC.